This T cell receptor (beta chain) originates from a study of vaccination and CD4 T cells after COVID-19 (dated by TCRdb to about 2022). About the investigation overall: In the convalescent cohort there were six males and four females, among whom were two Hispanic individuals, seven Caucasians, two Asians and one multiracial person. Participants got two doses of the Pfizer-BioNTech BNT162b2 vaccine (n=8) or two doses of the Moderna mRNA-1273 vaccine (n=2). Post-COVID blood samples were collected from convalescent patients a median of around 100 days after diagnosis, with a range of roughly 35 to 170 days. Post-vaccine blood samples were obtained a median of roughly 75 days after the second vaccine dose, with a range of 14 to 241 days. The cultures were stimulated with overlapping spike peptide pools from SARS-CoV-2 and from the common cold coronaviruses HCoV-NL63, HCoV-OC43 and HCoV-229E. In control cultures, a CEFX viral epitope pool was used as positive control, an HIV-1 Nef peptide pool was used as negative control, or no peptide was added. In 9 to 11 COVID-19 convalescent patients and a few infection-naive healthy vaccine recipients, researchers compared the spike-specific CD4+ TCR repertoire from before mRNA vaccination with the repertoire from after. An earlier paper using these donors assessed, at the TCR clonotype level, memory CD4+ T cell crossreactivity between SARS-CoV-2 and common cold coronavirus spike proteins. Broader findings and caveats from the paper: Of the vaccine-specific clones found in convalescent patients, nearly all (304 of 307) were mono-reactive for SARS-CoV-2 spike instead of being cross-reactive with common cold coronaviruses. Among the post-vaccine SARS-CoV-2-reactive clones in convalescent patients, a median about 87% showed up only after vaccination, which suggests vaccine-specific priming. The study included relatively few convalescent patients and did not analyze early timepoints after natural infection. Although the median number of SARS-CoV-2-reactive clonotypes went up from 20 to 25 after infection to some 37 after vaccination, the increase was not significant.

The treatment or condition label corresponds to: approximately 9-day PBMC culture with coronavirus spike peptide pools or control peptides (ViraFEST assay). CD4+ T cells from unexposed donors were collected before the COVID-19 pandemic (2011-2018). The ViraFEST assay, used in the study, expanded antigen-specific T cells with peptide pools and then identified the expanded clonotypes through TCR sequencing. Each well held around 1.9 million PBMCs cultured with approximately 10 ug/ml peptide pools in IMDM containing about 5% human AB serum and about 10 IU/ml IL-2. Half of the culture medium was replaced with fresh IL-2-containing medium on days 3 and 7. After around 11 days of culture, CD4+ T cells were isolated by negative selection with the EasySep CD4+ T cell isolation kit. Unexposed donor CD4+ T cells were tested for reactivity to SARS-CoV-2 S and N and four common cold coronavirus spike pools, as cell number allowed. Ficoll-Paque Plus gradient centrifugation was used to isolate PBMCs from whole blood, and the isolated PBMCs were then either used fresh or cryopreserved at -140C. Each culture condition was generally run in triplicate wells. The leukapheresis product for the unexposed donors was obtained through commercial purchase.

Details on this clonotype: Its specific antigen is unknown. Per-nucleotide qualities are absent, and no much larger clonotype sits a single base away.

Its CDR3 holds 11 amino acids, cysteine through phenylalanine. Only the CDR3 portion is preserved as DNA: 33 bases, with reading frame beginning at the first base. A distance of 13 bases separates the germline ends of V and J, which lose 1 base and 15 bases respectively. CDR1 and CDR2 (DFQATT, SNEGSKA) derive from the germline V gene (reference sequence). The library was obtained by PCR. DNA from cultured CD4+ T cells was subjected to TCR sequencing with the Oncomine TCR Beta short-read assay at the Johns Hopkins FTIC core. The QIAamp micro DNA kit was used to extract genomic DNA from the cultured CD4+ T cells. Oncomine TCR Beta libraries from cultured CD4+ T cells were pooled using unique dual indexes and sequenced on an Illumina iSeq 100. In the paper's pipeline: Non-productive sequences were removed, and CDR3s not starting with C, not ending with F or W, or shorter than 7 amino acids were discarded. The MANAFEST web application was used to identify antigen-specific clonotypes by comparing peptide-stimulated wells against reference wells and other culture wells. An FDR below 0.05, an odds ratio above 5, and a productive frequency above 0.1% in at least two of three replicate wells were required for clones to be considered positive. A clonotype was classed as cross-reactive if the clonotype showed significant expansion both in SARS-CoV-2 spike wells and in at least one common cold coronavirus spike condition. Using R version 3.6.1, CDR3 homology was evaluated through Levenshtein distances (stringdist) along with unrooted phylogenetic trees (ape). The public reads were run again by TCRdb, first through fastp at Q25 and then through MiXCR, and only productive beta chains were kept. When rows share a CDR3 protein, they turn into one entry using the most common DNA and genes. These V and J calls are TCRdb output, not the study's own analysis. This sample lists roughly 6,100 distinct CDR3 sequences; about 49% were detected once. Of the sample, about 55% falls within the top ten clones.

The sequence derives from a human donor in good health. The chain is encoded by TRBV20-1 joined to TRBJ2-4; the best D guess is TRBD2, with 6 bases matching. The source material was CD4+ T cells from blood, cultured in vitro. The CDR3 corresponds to CSARARGGTYF. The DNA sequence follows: TGCAGTGCTAGAGCACGTGGGGGGACGTACTTC.